A selection of T cell receptor beta chains follows, all from one sample in a study of blood T cells in healthy people across ages. TCRdb analysed the 5' RACE reads with MiXCR anew, one entry per CDR3 protein. Of about 1.1 million distinct CDR3 sequences listed, roughly two fifths were seen once; the top ten hold 10% to 15%. The sample consisted of blood. The receptors originated from a man between 18 and 29 years old in good health. Both conserved end residues are part of each CDR3. D genes are given only for firm matches. For some rows the clone size is stated as once, few or many, or as a class when expanded; others skip it.

j_call: TRBJ1-1; d_call: .; v_call: TRBV5-4; clone_size: .; cdr3_nt: TGTGCCAGCAGCCGTACAGACGGGAAAACTGAAGCTTTCTTT; cdr3_aa: CASSRTDGKTEAFF
j_call: TRBJ1-5; d_call: .; v_call: TRBV28; clone_size: .; cdr3_nt: TGTGCCAGCATCCCCACCTCAGGGGACTATAGCAATCAGCCCCAGCATTTT; cdr3_aa: CASIPTSGDYSNQPQHF
j_call: TRBJ1-4; d_call: TRBD1; v_call: TRBV10-3; clone_size: .; cdr3_nt: TGTGCCATCAGTGAGTCGGGACAGTTGGGGACTAATGAAAAACTGTTTTTT; cdr3_aa: CAISESGQLGTNEKLFF
j_call: TRBJ2-1; d_call: .; v_call: TRBV5-1; clone_size: few; cdr3_nt: TGCGCCAGCAGCTTGGCCGACAGAACCAATGAGCAGTTCTTC; cdr3_aa: CASSLADRTNEQFF
j_call: TRBJ1-5; d_call: .; v_call: TRBV18; clone_size: .; cdr3_nt: TGTGCCAGCTCTCCAGAGGGACCTCAGCCCCAGCATTTT; cdr3_aa: CASSPEGPQPQHF
j_call: TRBJ2-3; d_call: .; v_call: TRBV6-2/TRBV6-3; clone_size: .; cdr3_nt: TGTGCCAGCAGTTACTCGACCGCAGATACGCAGTATTTT; cdr3_aa: CASSYSTADTQYF
j_call: TRBJ2-7; d_call: .; v_call: TRBV12-3/TRBV12-4; clone_size: few; cdr3_nt: TGTGCCAGCAGTCCCCTCGTGTCTGAGCAGTACTTC; cdr3_aa: CASSPLVSEQYF
j_call: TRBJ1-6; d_call: .; v_call: TRBV7-9; clone_size: many; cdr3_nt: TGTGCCAGCAGCTTACATCGTGCAGGGGTTCGGTCACCCCTCCACTTT; cdr3_aa: CASSLHRAGVRSPLHF
j_call: TRBJ1-5; d_call: .; v_call: TRBV5-1; clone_size: .; cdr3_nt: TGCGCCAGCAGCTTGGAGCCGGGGTTAAATCAGCCCCAGCATTTT; cdr3_aa: CASSLEPGLNQPQHF
j_call: TRBJ2-3; d_call: .; v_call: TRBV12-3/TRBV12-4; clone_size: .; cdr3_nt: TGTGCCAGCAGTTTAGCGAGACCTAGCACAGATACGCAGTATTTT; cdr3_aa: CASSLARPSTDTQYF
j_call: TRBJ1-3; d_call: .; v_call: TRBV30; clone_size: once; cdr3_nt: TGTGCCTGGGATAACCGGGGCACAAGCACCATATATTTT; cdr3_aa: CAWDNRGTSTIYF
j_call: TRBJ2-7; d_call: .; v_call: TRBV12-3/TRBV12-4; clone_size: .; cdr3_nt: TGTGCCAGCAGGCCTCAGCGAGGCTCCTACAATGAGCAGTACTTC; cdr3_aa: CASRPQRGSYNEQYF
j_call: TRBJ2-3; d_call: TRBD2; v_call: TRBV15; clone_size: .; cdr3_nt: TGTGCCACCAGCAGAAGTTTCAGCGGGGGGGCCAGGGATACGCAGTATTTT; cdr3_aa: CATSRSFSGGARDTQYF
j_call: TRBJ2-7; d_call: .; v_call: TRBV3-1; clone_size: .; cdr3_nt: TGTGCCAGCAGCCCCGACAAATGGCACGAGCAGTACTTC; cdr3_aa: CASSPDKWHEQYF
j_call: TRBJ2-1; d_call: TRBD1; v_call: TRBV9; clone_size: .; cdr3_nt: TGTGCCAGCAGCGGGGACTCCGGGACAGGGGCCTACAATGAGCAGTTCTTC; cdr3_aa: CASSGDSGTGAYNEQFF
j_call: TRBJ2-1; d_call: .; v_call: TRBV12-3/TRBV12-4; clone_size: .; cdr3_nt: TGTGCCAGCAGGTGGGGGGGCTCCCTTAATCGGTTCTTC; cdr3_aa: CASRWGGSLNRFF
j_call: TRBJ2-1; d_call: .; v_call: TRBV28; clone_size: few; cdr3_nt: TGTGCCAGCTCCCGCACGGTCCTCGGTTTCAATGAGCAGTTCTTC; cdr3_aa: CASSRTVLGFNEQFF
j_call: TRBJ2-3; d_call: .; v_call: TRBV2; clone_size: .; cdr3_nt: TGTGCCAGCAGTGAAAAAGGGGGGATGGAGACAGATACGCAGTATTTT; cdr3_aa: CASSEKGGMETDTQYF
j_call: TRBJ2-3; d_call: .; v_call: TRBV29-1; clone_size: .; cdr3_nt: TGCAGCGTTGCGTTAACAGGGATAACAGATACGCAGTATTTT; cdr3_aa: CSVALTGITDTQYF
j_call: TRBJ2-5; d_call: .; v_call: TRBV7-8; clone_size: .; cdr3_nt: TGTGCCAGCACCTCCCGGCTAGAGACCCAGTACTTC; cdr3_aa: CASTSRLETQYF
j_call: TRBJ2-3; d_call: .; v_call: TRBV7-6; clone_size: .; cdr3_nt: TGTGCCAGCAGCTTAGGGGGGGACCGCACAGATACGCAGTATTTT; cdr3_aa: CASSLGGDRTDTQYF
j_call: TRBJ2-5; d_call: .; v_call: TRBV5-1; clone_size: .; cdr3_nt: TGCGCCAGCAGCTTGAACACAGTGGAAGAGACCCAGTACTTC; cdr3_aa: CASSLNTVEETQYF
j_call: TRBJ1-2; d_call: .; v_call: TRBV12-3/TRBV12-4; clone_size: .; cdr3_nt: TGTGCCAGCAGTTTAGGGACTCGTGGCGACTACTATGGCTACACCTTC; cdr3_aa: CASSLGTRGDYYGYTF
j_call: TRBJ1-4; d_call: .; v_call: TRBV4-3; clone_size: .; cdr3_nt: TGCGCCAGCAGCCAGCGCCGCTCAACTAATGAAAAACTGTTTTTT; cdr3_aa: CASSQRRSTNEKLFF
j_call: TRBJ1-4; d_call: .; v_call: TRBV12-3/TRBV12-4; clone_size: few; cdr3_nt: TGTGCCAGCACCTGGGGGAGAAGGGAAAAACTGTTTTTT; cdr3_aa: CASTWGRREKLFF
j_call: TRBJ1-2; d_call: .; v_call: TRBV7-2; clone_size: .; cdr3_nt: TGTGCCAGCAGCTTAAACCCACAGGGCTCTGGTCTGGTCTATGGCTACACCTTC; cdr3_aa: CASSLNPQGSGLVYGYTF
j_call: TRBJ1-2; d_call: .; v_call: TRBV6-5; clone_size: .; cdr3_nt: TGTGCCAGCAGCCCCGGGGGCGCGGGGAACTATGGCTACACCTTC; cdr3_aa: CASSPGGAGNYGYTF
j_call: TRBJ1-1; d_call: .; v_call: TRBV6-5; clone_size: once; cdr3_nt: TGTGCCAGCAGTGACGGACCCTCGGCTGAAGCTTTCTTT; cdr3_aa: CASSDGPSAEAFF
j_call: TRBJ2-7; d_call: TRBD2; v_call: TRBV10-3; clone_size: .; cdr3_nt: TGTGCCATCACCTTGCGGGAGGGCACCAATGAGCAGTACTTC; cdr3_aa: CAITLREGTNEQYF
j_call: TRBJ1-2; d_call: .; v_call: TRBV10-3; clone_size: few; cdr3_nt: TGTGCCTCACTCTCGGAATTCAATTATGGCTACACCTTC; cdr3_aa: CASLSEFNYGYTF
j_call: TRBJ2-2; d_call: .; v_call: TRBV5-1; clone_size: .; cdr3_nt: TGCGCCAGCAGCTTGGCCCCGGCAGCGAACACCGGGGAGCTGTTTTTT; cdr3_aa: CASSLAPAANTGELFF
j_call: TRBJ1-1; d_call: .; v_call: TRBV20-1; clone_size: few; cdr3_nt: TGCAGTGCTAGAGATCTTGCCCAAAGGACGGTCTCTGAAGCTTTCTTT; cdr3_aa: CSARDLAQRTVSEAFF
j_call: TRBJ2-5; d_call: .; v_call: TRBV2; clone_size: few; cdr3_nt: TGTGCCAGCAGTGTGTATCGGTACCAAGAGACCCAGTACTTC; cdr3_aa: CASSVYRYQETQYF
j_call: TRBJ2-1; d_call: TRBD2; v_call: TRBV12-3/TRBV12-4; clone_size: .; cdr3_nt: TGTGCCAGCAGTTTAGTACTAGCGGGGGGCAATGAGCAGTTCTTC; cdr3_aa: CASSLVLAGGNEQFF
j_call: TRBJ1-4; d_call: .; v_call: TRBV6-1; clone_size: .; cdr3_nt: TGTGCCAGCAGTGAGGAAAGGGGGACAACTAATGAAAAACTGTTTTTT; cdr3_aa: CASSEERGTTNEKLFF
j_call: TRBJ1-2; d_call: .; v_call: TRBV7-9; clone_size: .; cdr3_nt: TGTGCCAGCAGCTTAGACAGGGAAGCTAACTATGGCTACACCTTC; cdr3_aa: CASSLDREANYGYTF
j_call: TRBJ2-6; d_call: .; v_call: TRBV20-1; clone_size: few; cdr3_nt: TGCAGTGCTGTGGGTCTTAACGTCCTGACTTTC; cdr3_aa: CSAVGLNVLTF